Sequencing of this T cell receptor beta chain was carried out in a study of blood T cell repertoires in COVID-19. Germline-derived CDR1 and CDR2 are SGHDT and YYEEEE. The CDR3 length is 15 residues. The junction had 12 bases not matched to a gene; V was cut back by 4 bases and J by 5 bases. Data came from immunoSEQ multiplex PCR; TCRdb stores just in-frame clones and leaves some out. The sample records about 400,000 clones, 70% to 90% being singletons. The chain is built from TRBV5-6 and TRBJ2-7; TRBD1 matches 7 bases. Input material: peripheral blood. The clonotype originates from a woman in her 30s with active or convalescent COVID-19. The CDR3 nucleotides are TGTGCCAGCAGCCCATTCGACAGGGATAAGAACGAGCAGTACTTC. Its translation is CASSPFDRDKNEQYF.